This passage covers 15 T cell receptor beta chains from one sample sequenced in a study of blood T cell repertoires in COVID-19. The assay was immunoSEQ multiplex PCR, and TCRdb's table has in-frame clones only and misses some. Counted here are 150,000 to 200,000 clones, 86% occurring once; the ten biggest clones make up approximately 7%. Sequencing used peripheral blood. The receptor set was obtained from a man between 50 and 59 years old with active or convalescent COVID-19.

DNA of the CDR3: TGCAGCGTTGCTAGCCCGCCGATCTCTGGAAACACCATATATTTT. Translated: CSVASPPISGNTIYF. The genes are TRBV29-1 and TRBJ1-3; D not certain. The CDR3 length is 15 residues. The V gene's germline CDR1 is SQVTM and CDR2 ANQGSEA. V lost 4 bases, J lost 0 bases, and 13 bases lay in between. The full variable domain, in which reference TRBV29-1 and TRBJ1-3 provide the parts outside the CDR3, is SAVISQKPSRDICQRGTSLTIQCQVDSQVTMMFWYRQQPGQSLTLIATANQGSEATYESGFVIDKFPISRPNLTFSTLTVSNMSPEDSSIYLCSVASPPISGNTIYFGEGSWLTVV.

The J gene is TRBJ2-5, the V gene TRBV7-8; TRBD2 is a possible D gene (5 bases). The CDR3 is 12 residues long. The germline CDR1 and CDR2 sequences are SGHVS and FQNEAQ. V was cut by 5 bases and J by 7 bases, with 11 bases left in between. The CDR3 region has the DNA TGTGCCAGCAGCACATCGGCGGGGACCCAGTACTTC. Encoded protein: CASSTSAGTQYF. The variable domain in full, with the rest retrieved from reference TRBV7-8 and TRBJ2-5, is GAGVSQSPRYKVAKRGQDVALRCDPISGHVSLFWYQQALGQGPEFLTYFQNEAQLDKSGLPSDRFFAERPEGSVSTLKIQRTQQEDSAVYLCASSTSAGTQYFGPGTRLLVL.

This clone showed up just once. The chain recombines TRBV4-3 with TRBJ2-7; no clear D. Trimming removed 4 bases at V and 1 base at J, with 8 bases between. Germline CDR1 and CDR2: LGHNA and YSLEER. CDR3 length: 13 amino acids. CDR3 region: CASSLGVSYEQYF. The CDR3 DNA is TGCGCCAGCAGCCTGGGCGTTTCCTACGAGCAGTACTTC.

The chain carries TRBV19 and TRBJ2-1; a possible D gene is TRBD1 (6 bases). The V end was cut by 9 bases, the J end by 9 bases, with 15 bases between. The CDR3 is made up of 12 amino acids. The germline CDR1 and CDR2 sequences are LNHDA and SQIVND (reference sequence). The CDR3 region has the DNA TGTGCCAGCTCCCCAGGGGTGGGTGAGCAGTTCTTC. Translation gives CASSPGVGEQFF.

V gene TRBV19 combines with J gene TRBJ1-1, with 7 bases matching TRBD1. Trimming cost V 10 bases and J 8 bases; bases outside gene matches: 7. The CDR3 consists of 11 residues. Germline CDR1 is LNHDA and CDR2 is SQIVND (reference sequence). CDR3 amino acids: CATLTGPEAFF. CDR3 nucleotides: TGTGCCACCCTGACAGGGCCCGAAGCTTTCTTT.

This sequence joins TRBV7-2 and TRBJ2-1; D not resolved. The CDR3 runs 17 residues. Germline V CDR1 and CDR2: SGHTA, FQGNSA. The V gene lost 1 base and the J gene lost 5 bases, with 18 bases spanning the gap. The CDR3 DNA reads as TGTGCCAGCAGCTTAGTGATTCAGCCAAACTATCACAATGAGCAGTTCTTC. Protein sequence: CASSLVIQPNYHNEQFF.

This clone was found once. The chain recombines TRBV7-2 with TRBJ2-6; maybe TRBD1 (5 bases). Germline V gives CDR1 SGHTA, CDR2 FQGNSA. The CDR3 loop spans 18 amino acids. The ends were cut back, 5 bases at V and 0 bases at J, with 17 bases in the middle. The CDR3 spells CASSPSPLDSSGANVLTF. CDR3 sequence (DNA): TGTGCCAGCAGCCCCAGTCCCCTCGACAGCTCTGGGGCCAACGTCCTGACTTTC. The full variable domain, with the rest looked up from reference TRBV7-2 and TRBJ2-6, is GAGVSQSPSNKVTEKGKDVELRCDPISGHTALYWYRQSLGQGLEFLIYFQGNSAPDKSGLPSDRFSAERTGGSVSTLTIQRTQQEDSAVYLCASSPSPLDSSGANVLTFGAGSRLTVL.

The rearrangement uses TRBV24-1 and TRBJ2-7; D unclear. The CDR3 runs to 10 residues. The germline CDR1 and CDR2 sequences are KGHDR and SFDVKD. Trimming shortened V by 8 bases and J by 4 bases, and 5 bases separated the two germline ends. This chain's CDR3 is CATKQYEQYF. In DNA, the CDR3 is TGTGCCACCAAGCAATACGAGCAGTACTTC.

The CDR3 reads CASSYSRGLGTEAFF. The DNA of the CDR3 is TGTGCCAGCAGTTACTCAAGGGGGCTGGGGACTGAAGCTTTCTTT. The chain carries TRBV6-6 and TRBJ1-1; 7 nucleotides agree with TRBD1. The germline V gene encodes CDR1 MNHNY and CDR2 SVGAGI (reference sequence). V lost 0 bases, J lost 5 bases, and 6 bases stayed unmatched. There are 15 residues in the CDR3.

The chain joins TRBV27 to TRBJ1-5; 10 positions agree with TRBD1. J gave up 3 bases and V 5 bases, and 13 bases lay outside the gene matches. The CDR3 has 18 residues. Germline loops: CDR1 MNHEY, CDR2 SMNVEV (reference sequence). CDR3 amino acids: CASSKTGGRAAYNQPQHF. The CDR3 DNA reads as TGTGCCAGCAGTAAGACAGGGGGCAGGGCGGCTTACAATCAGCCCCAGCATTTT.

The chain carries TRBV5-1 and TRBJ2-1; TRBD2 agrees at 12 bases. The CDR3 sequence is 15 residues long. Looked up from germline, CDR1 is SGHRS and CDR2 is YFSETQ. Trimming at V came to 4 bases and at J to 6 bases, leaving 5 bases not matched to a gene. The CDR3 region is CASSPTSGRTNEQFF. In DNA, the CDR3 is TGCGCCAGCAGCCCTACTAGCGGGAGGACCAATGAGCAGTTCTTC. Complete variable domain (other parts from reference TRBV5-1 and TRBJ2-1): KAGVTQTPRYLIKTRGQQVTLSCSPISGHRSVSWYQQTPGQGLQFLFEYFSETQRNKGNFPGRFSGRQFSNSRSEMNVSTLELGDSALYLCASSPTSGRTNEQFFGPGTRLTVL.

J is TRBJ1-1 and V is TRBV6-5; TRBD1 agrees at 7 bases. The J segment lost 4 bases and the V segment lost 7 bases, leaving 9 bases of the junction unmatched. The CDR3 is 14 residues long. Per germline, CDR1 MNHEY and CDR2 SVGAGI. CDR3 in DNA: TGTGCCAGCACCTCACAGGGGACACCCACTGAAGCTTTCTTT. It codes for CASTSQGTPTEAFF.

This chain joins TRBV7-9 and TRBJ1-6; TRBD1 aligns across 10 bases. The length of the CDR3 is 15 residues. J gave up 8 bases and V 5 bases, and 6 bases lay outside the gene matches. Germline V gene lookup returns CDR1 SEHNR and CDR2 FQNEAQ (reference sequence). The CDR3 reads CASSTRDRGDSPLHF. CDR3 in DNA: TGTGCCAGCAGCACCCGGGACAGGGGTGATTCACCCCTCCACTTT.

DNA for the CDR3: TGTGCCAGCTCACCTGGAACAGGGCAGTTCGAGCAGTACTTC. This gives the protein CASSPGTGQFEQYF. The chain combines TRBV18 with TRBJ2-7; D might be TRBD1 (6 bases). This CDR3 region has 14 residues. Trimming removed 3 bases at V and 6 bases at J, with 15 bases between. Germline V gene sequence: CDR1 KGHSH, CDR2 LQKENI.

In its sample, this clone was seen many times. The rearrangement uses TRBV9 and TRBJ1-5; no reliable D call. V was clipped by 10 bases and J by 9 bases, with 17 bases between them. Germline V gene lookup returns CDR1 SGDLS and CDR2 YYNGEE. The CDR3 extends over 12 amino acids. CDR3 DNA: TGTGCCGGAGCCCCCCAACGACGGCCCCAGCATTTT. Residues: CAGAPQRRPQHF.